Below are 24 T cell receptor beta chains sequenced from a single sample in a study of blood T cell repertoires in COVID-19. Clones were sequenced by immunoSEQ multiplex PCR, and TCRdb holds only the in-frame ones, with some missing. The sample records about 160,000 clones, 82% being singletons. Sample: peripheral blood. These receptors were collected from a woman in her 40s with COVID-19, enrolled during active disease.

Details on this clone: The limits of the CDR3 on the DNA are not certain, so only TCRdb's listed CDR3 is given. The V gene is TRBV27, the J gene TRBJ2-7; whether TRBD1, the table's D call, matches the DNA was not checked. CDR1 is MNHEY and CDR2 is SMNVEV in the germline V gene (reference sequence). The CDR3 totals 14 residues, both ends included. The CDR3 protein is CASSSSTGLYEQYV.

The chain carries TRBV5-1 and TRBJ1-1; 12 bases are a match to TRBD1. The CDR3 has 17 amino acids. The germline V gene has CDR1 SGHRS and CDR2 YFSETQ. Trimming took 4 bases from V and 2 from J; bases not matched to a gene: 9. The CDR3 loop is CASSLGQGAFGNTEAFF. The CDR3 DNA is TGCGCCAGCAGCCTGGGACAGGGGGCCTTCGGAAACACTGAAGCTTTCTTT.

The table lists this clone with a few counts. In DNA, the CDR3 is TGTGCCAGCAGCCAAGGGGGGCAGGGGGCAGTCACCGGGGAGCTGTTTTTT. Translated: CASSQGGQGAVTGELFF. V usage is TRBV14 and J usage is TRBJ2-2, with 8 positions matching TRBD1. CDR1 is SGHDN and CDR2 is FVKESK in the germline V gene. The CDR3 contains 17 residues. V trimming: 1 base; J trimming: 4 bases; junction bases outside the gene matches: 8.

The chain recombines TRBV7-6 with TRBJ2-1; possible D gene TRBD2, 6 bases. Per germline, CDR1 SGHVS and CDR2 FNYEAQ. V lost 4 bases and J lost 2, with 12 bases in between. The CDR3 length is 15 residues. Here the CDR3 DNA reads TGTGCCAGCAGCTGGGGCGGGAACACCTACAATGAGCAGTTCTTC. It codes for CASSWGGNTYNEQFF.

The V gene is TRBV29-1, the J gene TRBJ1-1, with D hard to call. The CDR3 length is 10 residues. Trimming shortened V by 4 bases and J by 6 bases, and 6 bases separated the two germline ends. Germline lookup yields CDR1 SQVTM and CDR2 ANQGSEA. The CDR3 reads CSVVLSEAFF. DNA for the CDR3: TGCAGCGTTGTTCTCTCTGAAGCTTTCTTT.

V usage is TRBV2 and J usage is TRBJ1-1; TRBD1 matches at 7 bases. The germline V gene encodes CDR1 SNHLY and CDR2 FYNNEI. This CDR3 is 13 amino acids long. V lost 1 base, J lost 7 bases, and 3 bases stayed unmatched. The CDR3: CASSEVPGGEAFF. The CDR3 region has the DNA TGTGCCAGCAGTGAAGTGCCAGGGGGTGAAGCTTTCTTT.

V usage is TRBV3-1 (or the pseudogene TRBV3-2) and J usage is TRBJ1-6; no reliable D call. Per germline, CDR1 LGHDT and CDR2 YNNKEL (reference sequence). The CDR3 runs 16 residues. The V end was cut by 0 bases, the J end by 9 bases, with 15 bases between. The CDR3 loop reads CASSQDLWGSGSPLHF. In DNA, the CDR3 is TGTGCCAGCAGCCAAGATTTGTGGGGTAGCGGTTCACCCCTCCACTTT.

The chain is built from TRBV19 and TRBJ2-5, with D perhaps TRBD2 (6 bases). The CDR3 runs 15 residues. In germline, CDR1 is LNHDA, CDR2 SQIVND (reference sequence). Trimming left V 3 bases short and J 2 bases short, with 13 bases between. The CDR3 is CASSMEGTQQETQYF. The CDR3 DNA is TGTGCCAGTAGTATGGAGGGCACCCAACAAGAGACCCAGTACTTC.

This clone was observed once. The chain employs TRBV28 and TRBJ2-2; TRBD2 might be the D (6 bases). The CDR3 contains 13 residues. Trimming took 5 bases from V and 6 from J, leaving 10 bases between them. Germline V CDR1 and CDR2: MDHEN, SYDVKM. Here the CDR3 DNA reads TGTGCCAGCAGTCCAGGAGGGGCCGGGGAGCTGTTTTTT. Its protein is CASSPGGAGELFF.

The rearrangement links TRBV2 to TRBJ1-5, with 8 bases that match TRBD1. V lost 5 bases and J lost 6; bases outside the gene matches: 12. Germline loops: CDR1 SNHLY, CDR2 FYNNEI. This CDR3 contains 16 residues. CDR3 in DNA: TGTGCCAGCAGTCCTGGATTAGGACAGGGACGTCAGCCCCAGCATTTT. Protein sequence: CASSPGLGQGRQPQHF.

The genes are TRBV7-9 and TRBJ1-1, with 9 positions matching TRBD1. From germline, CDR1 is SEHNR and CDR2 FQNEAQ (reference sequence). The CDR3 totals 14 residues. V gave up 5 bases and J gave up 5 bases; unmatched junction bases: 6. The CDR3 spells CASSPQGARTEAFF. CDR3 DNA sequence: TGTGCCAGCAGCCCACAGGGGGCCAGGACTGAAGCTTTCTTT.

V and J are TRBV9 and TRBJ1-2; weak D call: TRBD1 (5 bases). V lost 4 bases to trimming and J lost 7 bases, with 11 bases between them. CDR1 and CDR2 from the germline V gene are SGDLS and YYNGEE. The CDR3 is made up of 12 amino acids. CDR3 residues: CASSKSGFGYTF. The DNA of the CDR3 is TGTGCCAGCAGCAAGTCAGGGTTTGGCTACACCTTC.

V is TRBV2 and J is TRBJ1-1; tentatively, D is TRBD1 (5 bases). Germline V lookup: CDR1 SNHLY, CDR2 FYNNEI. V gave up 6 bases and J gave up 4 bases, with 21 bases separating them. This CDR3 region has 16 residues. The CDR3 DNA follows: TGTGCCAGCAGCGCGATCCTCCAGGGCCTAGGCACTGAAGCTTTCTTT. As protein: CASSAILQGLGTEAFF. Together with reference TRBV2 and TRBJ1-1, the CDR3 gives the full variable domain: EPEVTQTPSHQVTQMGQEVILRCVPISNHLYFYWYRQILGQKVEFLVSFYNNEISEKSEIFDDQFSVERPDGSNFTLKIRSTKLEDSAMYFCASSAILQGLGTEAFFGQGTRLTVV.

The V gene is TRBV27, the J gene TRBJ1-5; 7 bases line up with TRBD1. The CDR3 totals 13 residues. CDR1 and CDR2 (germline): MNHEY, SMNVEV (reference sequence). V lost 5 bases to trimming and J lost 5 bases; unmatched junction nucleotides: 3. CDR3: CASSGDSHQPQHF. As DNA, the CDR3 is TGTGCCAGCAGTGGGGACAGTCATCAGCCCCAGCATTTT.

The CDR3 here is CASRQTYSGTGEVV. Here the CDR3 DNA reads TGTGCCAGCAGACAAACTTATTCCGGGACAGGGGAAGTCGTC. The rearrangement uses TRBV6-5 and TRBJ2-7, with 10 bases that match TRBD1. Germline CDR1 reads MNHEY; CDR2 reads SVGAGI. The CDR3 has 14 residues.

The J gene is TRBJ2-2, the V gene TRBV21-1; the table's D call, TRBD2, has no DNA check behind it. TRBV21-1 represents a pseudogene. The CDR3 is 16 amino acids. The CDR3 here is CASSKGGGALSGELFF. As DNA, the CDR3 is TGTGCCAGCAGCAAAGGGGGGGGAGCCCTTTCCGGGGAGCTGTTTTTT.

This chain uses TRBV5-6 with TRBJ2-1; D possibly corresponds to TRBD2 (6 bases). CDR3 length: 17 amino acids. With 1 base removed from V and 4 bases from J, the gap between germline ends came to 18 bases. Germline CDR1 and CDR2: SGHDT and YYEEEE. The CDR3 spells CASSLIVGGNTYNEQFF. The CDR3 DNA sequence: TGTGCCAGCAGCTTGATCGTTGGAGGGAACACTTACAATGAGCAGTTCTTC. Drawing the rest from reference TRBV5-6 and TRBJ2-1, the complete variable domain is DAGVTQSPTHLIKTRGQQVTLRCSPKSGHDTVSWYQQALGQGPQFIFQYYEEEERQRGNFPDRFSGHQFPNYSSELNVNALLLGDSALYLCASSLIVGGNTYNEQFFGPGTRLTVL.

CDR3 loop: CASSVALRSPEQFF. The CDR3 nucleotides read TGTGCCAGCAGCGTAGCTCTGCGGTCTCCTGAGCAGTTCTTC. This chain joins TRBV9 and TRBJ2-1; D gene unclear. Per germline, CDR1 SGDLS and CDR2 YYNGEE. This CDR3 region has 14 residues. Trimming stripped 0 bases from V and 9 bases from J, with 13 bases between.

V is TRBV5-1 and J is TRBJ2-2, with 11 bases fitting TRBD1. The CDR3 extends over 16 amino acids. The junction had 3 bases not matched to a gene; V was cut back by 4 bases and J by 1 base. CDR1 is SGHRS, CDR2 YFSETQ, per germline. The CDR3 protein is CASSPGTGGNTGELFF. For the CDR3, the DNA is TGCGCCAGCAGCCCGGGGACAGGGGGGAACACCGGGGAGCTGTTTTTT.

The chain has TRBV4-2 and TRBJ2-1; possible D gene TRBD1, 5 bases. V was pared by 0 bases and J by 5 bases, with 5 bases between. The CDR3 has 13 amino acids. CDR1 is LGHNA, CDR2 YNFKEQ, per germline. The CDR3 bases are TGTGCCAGCAGCCAAGACAGGGACAATGAGCAGTTCTTC. Protein sequence: CASSQDRDNEQFF.

This chain connects TRBV30 to TRBJ2-6; TRBD1 might be the D (7 bases). Trimming cost V 3 bases and J 4 bases, with 10 bases left between them. Germline lookup yields CDR1 GTSNPN and CDR2 SVGIG (reference sequence). The CDR3 runs to 14 residues. This chain's CDR3 is CAWSRGEGANVLTF. Here the CDR3 DNA reads TGTGCCTGGAGCAGGGGGGAAGGGGCCAACGTCCTGACTTTC.

The chain has TRBV25-1 and TRBJ1-4, with D tentatively TRBD1 (6 bases). V lost 4 bases and J 4 bases, leaving 13 bases between the germline ends. The CDR3 is 15 amino acids. The germline V gene encodes CDR1 MGHDK and CDR2 SYGVNS. The DNA of the CDR3 is TGTGCCAGCAGTGTGACAGGAGTCCTTAATGAAAAACTGTTTTTT. This sequence encodes CASSVTGVLNEKLFF. Supplemented by reference TRBV25-1 and TRBJ1-4, the full variable domain reads EADIYQTPRYLVIGTGKKITLECSQTMGHDKMYWYQQDPGMELHLIHYSYGVNSTEKGDLSSESTVSRIRTEHFPLTLESARPSHTSQYLCASSVTGVLNEKLFFGSGTQLSVL.

This clone was observed many times. Other DNA sequences of this sample code for an identical CDR3. This chain links TRBV27 with TRBJ2-7, with 10 bases matching TRBD1. With 2 bases clipped from V and 3 bases from J, the junction kept 7 bases outside the gene matches. This CDR3 contains 16 residues. Germline V gene data show CDR1 as MNHEY and CDR2 as SMNVEV (reference sequence). Here the CDR3 reads CASSLALGQGFYEQYF. As DNA, the CDR3 is TGTGCCAGCAGTTTAGCGCTGGGACAGGGGTTCTACGAGCAGTACTTC.

This CDR3 reads CASSASGLHGYTF. The CDR3 bases are TGTGCCAGCAGTGCGTCGGGACTCCATGGCTACACCTTC. The chain is built from TRBV2 and TRBJ1-2; tentative D call: TRBD1 (5 bases). Trimming removed 4 bases from V and 6 bases from J, with 12 bases in between. The CDR3 covers 13 residues. Germline CDR1 and CDR2: SNHLY and FYNNEI.